The 27 T cell receptor beta chains presented below share a single source sample, sequenced in a study of blood T cell repertoires in COVID-19. Profiling relied on immunoSEQ multiplex PCR, and the TCRdb table lists in-frame clones only, not all of them. The repertoire has 100,000 to 150,000 clones, about 70% of them found once; the top ten carry around 1.8%. The sequenced sample consisted of peripheral blood. The receptors shown here come from a woman aged 65 to 85 with acute or convalescent COVID-19.

V and J are TRBV19 and TRBJ1-1; D possibly corresponds to TRBD1 (5 bases). Germline V gene data show CDR1 as LNHDA and CDR2 as SQIVND (reference sequence). This CDR3 contains 12 residues. Between the trimmed V and J ends, which lost 7 bases and 3 bases, there was a span of 9 bases. CDR3 DNA sequence: TGTGCCAGTATGTGGGGGGACACTGAAGCTTTCTTT. Its protein is CASMWGDTEAFF.

This chain uses TRBV14 with TRBJ2-4, with TRBD2 identical over 8 bases. The germline V gene encodes CDR1 SGHDN and CDR2 FVKESK. The CDR3 loop spans 18 amino acids. J lost 3 bases, V lost 0 bases, and 10 bases had no gene match. The CDR3, as DNA: TGTGCCAGCAGCCAAGAAGGTCGGGGGGGAGTCGGCAAAAACATTCAGTACTTC. This translates into CASSQEGRGGVGKNIQYF. The entire variable domain, with the rest obtained from reference TRBV14 and TRBJ2-4, is as follows: EAGVTQFPSHSVIEKGQTVTLRCDPISGHDNLYWYRRVMGKEIKFLLHFVKESKQDESGMPNNRFLAERTGGTYSTLKVQPAELEDSGVYFCASSQEGRGGVGKNIQYFGAGTRLSVL.

This sequence joins TRBV30 and TRBJ2-7; D gene unclear. Germline-derived CDR1 and CDR2 are GTSNPN and SVGIG (reference sequence). This CDR3 is built from 11 residues. Deletions cut 2 bases from V and 3 bases from J, with 5 bases between. The CDR3 bases are TGTGCCTGGAGTAGAGGCTACGAGCAGTACTTC. This translates into CAWSRGYEQYF.

This clone has a single count. The chain has TRBV6-5 and TRBJ2-5; a weak D match, TRBD2 (5 bases). This CDR3 contains 14 residues. Trimming took off 6 bases at V and 1 base at J, with 12 bases between the two ends. Germline V gene data show CDR1 as MNHEY and CDR2 as SVGAGI. CDR3 sequence: CASRVGSAQETQYF. DNA for the CDR3: TGTGCCAGCAGGGTGGGGAGCGCCCAAGAGACCCAGTACTTC.

The chain recombines TRBV2 with TRBJ2-5; possibly TRBD1 for D (5 bases). Trimming shortened V by 6 bases and J by 0 bases, and 14 bases separated the two germline ends. Germline CDR1 and CDR2: SNHLY and FYNNEI. The CDR3 covers 15 residues. The CDR3: CASRPDRLYQETQYF. Written as DNA, the CDR3 is TGTGCCAGCAGACCTGACAGATTGTACCAAGAGACCCAGTACTTC. Combining the CDR3 with reference TRBV2 and TRBJ2-5 gives the whole variable domain EPEVTQTPSHQVTQMGQEVILRCVPISNHLYFYWYRQILGQKVEFLVSFYNNEISEKSEIFDDQFSVERPDGSNFTLKIRSTKLEDSAMYFCASRPDRLYQETQYFGPGTRLLVL.

The chain employs TRBV21-1 and TRBJ2-2; no DNA check was done on the table's D call, TRBD2. TRBV21-1 corresponds to a pseudogene. The CDR3 consists of 15 residues. CDR3 sequence reads: CASSSKAGGVGELFF. The CDR3 DNA reads TGTGCCAGCAGTTCTAAGGCGGGGGGTGTCGGGGAGCTGTTTTTT.

The V call is TRBV5-1, the J call TRBJ2-1, with 7 bases fitting TRBD2. CDR1 is SGHRS and CDR2 is YFSETQ in the germline V gene. The CDR3 has 15 residues. J was trimmed by 1 base and V by 5 bases; bases with no gene match: 6. CDR3 sequence (DNA): TGCGCCAGCAGAGGGACTACCCCTTCCTACAATGAGCAGTTCTTC. It translates to CASRGTTPSYNEQFF.

This chain joins TRBV4-3 and TRBJ2-1, with D tentatively TRBD2 (6 bases). Germline lookup yields CDR1 LGHNA and CDR2 YSLEER. Trimming took off 0 bases at V and 2 bases at J, with 14 bases between the two ends. This CDR3 is 17 amino acids long. The DNA of the CDR3 is TGCGCCAGCAGCCAAGATCTCCCGGGGGACCCCTACAATGAGCAGTTCTTC. Translated: CASSQDLPGDPYNEQFF.

This clone was detected only a few times. The chain employs TRBV6-2 or TRBV6-3 and TRBJ2-7, with 9 bases aligning to TRBD1. Trimming took 2 bases from V and 3 from J; bases not matched to a gene: 5. The CDR3 sequence is 15 residues long. CDR1 is MNHEY, CDR2 SVGEGT, per germline. Here the CDR3 DNA reads TGTGCCAGCAGTTACGGCGGGACAGGGAACTACGAGCAGTACTTC. Amino acids: CASSYGGTGNYEQYF.

The chain is built from TRBV7-9 and TRBJ2-3; tentative D call: TRBD2 (6 bases). Trimming shortened V by 2 bases and J by 3 bases, and 12 bases separated the two germline ends. Germline CDR1 reads SEHNR; CDR2 reads FQNEAQ (reference sequence). The CDR3 contains 15 residues. CDR3 in amino acids: CASSLSGLDTDTQYF. The CDR3 DNA sequence: TGTGCCAGCAGCTTAAGCGGGCTGGATACAGATACGCAGTATTTT.

V and J are TRBV5-1 and TRBJ1-1; D might be TRBD1 (6 bases). CDR1 and CDR2 from the germline V gene are SGHRS and YFSETQ. Trimming pared 5 bases from V and 1 base from J, leaving 12 bases between. This CDR3 contains 14 residues. This CDR3 is CASSTGSANTEAFF. For the CDR3, the DNA is TGCGCCAGCAGTACAGGGAGCGCGAACACTGAAGCTTTCTTT.

The chain couples TRBV5-1 to TRBJ2-1; TRBD1 is a possible D gene (5 bases). This CDR3 contains 13 residues. Germline V gene lookup returns CDR1 SGHRS and CDR2 YFSETQ. V gave up 4 bases and J gave up 3 bases, with 8 bases separating them. CDR3 nucleotides: TGCGCCAGCAGCATCGACAGCTACAATGAGCAGTTCTTC. This translates into CASSIDSYNEQFF.

This rearrangement joins TRBV6-5 to TRBJ1-2; maybe TRBD1 (6 bases). The germline V gene encodes CDR1 MNHEY and CDR2 SVGAGI. The germline V and J ends were trimmed by 7 bases and 5 bases, with 14 bases remaining between them. The CDR3 has 13 residues. The CDR3 DNA reads as TGTGCCAGCACTGGGGGCCCTTTTTATGGCTACACCTTC. It translates to CASTGGPFYGYTF.

The V gene is TRBV4-1, the J gene TRBJ1-4; 8 nucleotides agree with TRBD1. Germline V gene lookup returns CDR1 MGHRA and CDR2 YSYEKL. The CDR3 is 14 amino acids. After removal of 4 bases from V and 4 bases from J, the junction contained 2 bases not matched to a gene. DNA for the CDR3: TGCGCCAGCAGCCTGGGACAGGATAATGAAAAACTGTTTTTT. It encodes CASSLGQDNEKLFF.

There are a few counts of this clone. This chain links TRBV14 with TRBJ2-5; 9 bases are a match to TRBD2. V shed 4 bases, J shed 2 bases, and the junction held 5 bases outside the gene matches. Germline CDR1 is SGHDN and CDR2 is FVKESK. The CDR3 sequence is 15 residues long. The CDR3 DNA sequence: TGTGCCAGCAGCCCACTGGGACTAGCTCAAGAGACCCAGTACTTC. This codes for CASSPLGLAQETQYF.

This clone was seen a handful of times. This chain joins TRBV28 and TRBJ1-1, with D maybe TRBD1 (5 bases). The V end lost 3 bases, the J end lost 4 bases, and 15 bases lay between the germline ends. This CDR3 is 15 amino acids long. The germline V gene encodes CDR1 MDHEN and CDR2 SYDVKM. CDR3 in DNA: TGTGCCAGCAGTTTGGACACCCCGTTTCCCACTGAAGCTTTCTTT. Its translation: CASSLDTPFPTEAFF.

This chain uses TRBV5-1 with TRBJ2-3; weak D call: TRBD1 (5 bases). Germline V gene data show CDR1 as SGHRS and CDR2 as YFSETQ. The CDR3 has 15 residues. V gave up 0 bases and J gave up 2 bases, with 10 bases separating them. Here the CDR3 reads CASSLGVRDTDTQYF. CDR3 DNA: TGCGCCAGCAGCTTGGGGGTCAGGGACACAGATACGCAGTATTTT.

The chain links TRBV6-5 to TRBJ1-4, with unresolved D. The V end lost 3 bases, the J end lost 7 bases, and 18 bases lay between the germline ends. Germline lookup yields CDR1 MNHEY and CDR2 SVGAGI. The CDR3 consists of 16 residues. The CDR3 region has the DNA TGTGCCAGCAGTTATTCTCCGGTACCTCTTGGTGAAAAACTGTTTTTT. It specifies CASSYSPVPLGEKLFF.

The sample holds a few counts of this clone. This CDR3 is CASSYRDSSTDTQYF. The CDR3 bases are TGTGCCAGCAGTTACAGGGACAGTAGCACAGATACGCAGTATTTT. The V and J genes are TRBV6-6 and TRBJ2-3, with 7 bases aligning to TRBD1. J lost 0 bases, V lost 2 bases, and 2 bases had no gene match. The length of the CDR3 is 15 residues. Germline CDR1 is MNHNY and CDR2 is SVGAGI (reference sequence).

The chain uses TRBV5-1 and TRBJ2-4, with D uncertain. Per the germline V gene, CDR1 is SGHRS and CDR2 is YFSETQ. Trimming pared 0 bases from V and 2 bases from J, leaving 6 bases between. This CDR3 region has 14 residues. CDR3 DNA: TGCGCCAGCAGCTTGGATAGTACCAAAAACATTCAGTACTTC. Its translation: CASSLDSTKNIQYF.

The rearrangement uses TRBV7-6 and TRBJ2-2; 9 bases are a match to TRBD1. Unmatched junction bases numbered 4, after V lost 4 bases and J lost 10 bases. The CDR3 contains 13 residues. CDR1 SGHVS and CDR2 FNYEAQ come from the germline V gene. CDR3 bases: TGTGCCAGCAGCTCCCGGACAGGGGAGGAGCTGTTTTTT. This translates into CASSSRTGEELFF.

The V and J genes are TRBV28 and TRBJ2-1, with 9 bases identical to TRBD1. With V trimmed by 1 base and J by 7 bases, 2 bases remained unmatched. There are 14 residues in the CDR3. Germline V gene sequence: CDR1 MDHEN, CDR2 SYDVKM. The CDR3 protein is CASSLYGTGNEQFF. DNA of the CDR3: TGTGCCAGCAGTTTATATGGGACAGGGAATGAGCAGTTCTTC.

In this sample, this clone turned up once. This rearrangement joins TRBV6-2 or TRBV6-3 to TRBJ2-2, with 7 bases aligning to TRBD1. This CDR3 region has 19 residues. Germline V lookup: CDR1 MNHEY, CDR2 SVGEGT. With 2 bases clipped from V and 0 bases from J, the junction kept 12 bases outside the gene matches. In DNA, the CDR3 is TGTGCCAGCAGTTACCCGACGACAGGGAAGGACGCGAACACCGGGGAGCTGTTTTTT. This sequence encodes CASSYPTTGKDANTGELFF.

The chain recombines TRBV6-6 with TRBJ1-1; no reliable D call. The CDR3 consists of 14 residues. Germline CDR1 and CDR2: MNHNY and SVGAGI (reference sequence). The V and J ends lost 7 bases and 1 base respectively, with 13 bases between them. This CDR3 reads CASIPVTANTEAFF. In nucleotides, the CDR3 is TGTGCCAGCATCCCAGTGACTGCGAACACTGAAGCTTTCTTT.

V gene TRBV2 combines with J gene TRBJ2-5, with D perhaps matching TRBD1 (6 bases). Germline V CDR1 and CDR2: SNHLY, FYNNEI. The CDR3 is 15 residues long. Trimming shortened V by 9 bases and J by 2 bases, and 19 bases separated the two germline ends. This chain's CDR3 is CASSKQGLSQETQYF. The CDR3 region has the DNA TGTGCCAGTTCAAAACAGGGTCTATCTCAAGAGACCCAGTACTTC.

This chain connects TRBV24-1 to TRBJ2-5; TRBD1 might be the D (6 bases). Trimming took 5 bases from V and 2 from J, leaving 11 bases between them. Per the germline V gene, CDR1 is KGHDR and CDR2 is SFDVKD. This CDR3 has 14 residues. CDR3 region: CATSGGQGQETQYF. CDR3 DNA sequence: TGTGCCACCAGTGGGGGGCAGGGGCAAGAGACCCAGTACTTC.

The chain uses TRBV6-4 and TRBJ2-7; D might be TRBD2 (5 bases). Germline V CDR1 and CDR2: MRHNA, SNTAGT. Trimming took 3 bases from V and 6 from J, leaving 12 bases between them. CDR3 length equals 13 residues. The CDR3 region has the DNA TGTGCCAGCAGTGAGTCCGGGAATACCGAGCAGTACTTC. This codes for CASSESGNTEQYF.